This entry is about one T cell receptor (beta chain). Other nucleotide sequences from this sample produce the same CDR3. This sample stems from a study of blood T cell repertoires in COVID-19. Measured with immunoSEQ multiplex PCR; TCRdb has only the in-frame clones, and not every one. The data show about 180,000 clones, with roughly 83% seen just once and under 9.5% held by the top ten. The CDR3 length is 16 residues. Trimming cost V 1 base and J 1 base, with 11 bases left between them. CDR1 LNHDA and CDR2 SQIVND come from the germline V gene (reference sequence). The chain has TRBV19 and TRBJ1-5, with D unresolved. The sample taken for sequencing was PBMCs or T cells enriched from blood (not recorded which). The source is a woman in her twenties or thirties who had recovered from COVID-19. CDR3 nucleotides: TGTGCCAGTAGTATAGGGAGGGTTGTGAGCAATCAGCCCCAGCATTTT. Amino acids: CASSIGRVVSNQPQHF.